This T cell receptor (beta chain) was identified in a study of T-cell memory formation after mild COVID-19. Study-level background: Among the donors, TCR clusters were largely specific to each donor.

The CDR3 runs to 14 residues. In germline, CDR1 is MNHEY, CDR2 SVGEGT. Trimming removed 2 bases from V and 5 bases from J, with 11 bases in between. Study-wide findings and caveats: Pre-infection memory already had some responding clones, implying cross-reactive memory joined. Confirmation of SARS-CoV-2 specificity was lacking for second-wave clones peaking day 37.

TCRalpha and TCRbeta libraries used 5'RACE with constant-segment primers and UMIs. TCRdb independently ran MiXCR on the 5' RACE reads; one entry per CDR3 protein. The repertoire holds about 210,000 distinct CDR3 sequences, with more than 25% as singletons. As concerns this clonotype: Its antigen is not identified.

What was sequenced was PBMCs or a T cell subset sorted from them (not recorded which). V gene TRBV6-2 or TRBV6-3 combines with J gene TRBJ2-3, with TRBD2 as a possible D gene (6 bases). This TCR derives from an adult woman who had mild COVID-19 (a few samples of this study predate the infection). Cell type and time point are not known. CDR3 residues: CASSYGAGRDTQYF. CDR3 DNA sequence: TGTGCCAGCAGTTACGGGGCGGGGAGAGATACGCAGTATTTT.